These 29 T cell receptor beta chains were all obtained from the same sample, sequenced in a study of cytomegalovirus exposure and HLA in healthy donors. PCR was performed using 60 Vbeta and 13 Jbeta primers. Profiled with immunoSEQ multiplex PCR; TCRdb holds only in-frame clones, not every one. Found here are nearly 200,000 clones, 70% to 85% of them singletons; the top ten hold about 0.1%. Specimen: PBMCs. These receptors were collected from a boy aged 2 to 10 in good health and CMV-seronegative.

This sequence joins TRBV27 and TRBJ2-5; 7 bases line up with TRBD2. The J call may not be correct, given that the DNA end is closer to TRBJ2-7. The CDR3 spans 15 residues. Germline CDR1 is MNHEY and CDR2 is SMNVEV (reference sequence). The CDR3 sequence: CASSKPGMGGDEQYF. In DNA, the CDR3 is TGTGCCAGCTCGAAACCCGGGATGGGGGGGGACGAGCAGTACTTC.

This clone was observed a handful of times. The gene calls are TRBV9 and TRBJ2-3; D remains ambiguous. This CDR3 comprises 13 residues. Germline CDR1 is SGDLS and CDR2 is YYNGEE. V was shortened by 5 bases and J by 4 bases, with 11 bases between the two germline ends. CDR3 nucleotides: TGTGCCAGCAGGCCGCCCAGATCAGATACGCAGTATTTT. It is translated as CASRPPRSDTQYF.

This chain uses TRBV4-1 with TRBJ1-2; D call uncertain. The V end was cut by 2 bases, the J end by 8 bases, with 15 bases between. Germline loops: CDR1 MGHRA, CDR2 YSYEKL. CDR3 size: 14 residues. The CDR3: CASSQPGRGQGYTF. The DNA of the CDR3 is TGCGCCAGCAGCCAACCCGGGAGAGGGCAAGGCTACACCTTC.

The chain has TRBV4-1 and TRBJ1-5; D is unresolved. The germline V gene encodes CDR1 MGHRA and CDR2 YSYEKL. The CDR3 is made up of 16 amino acids. The V end was cut by 1 base, the J end by 2 bases, with 12 bases between. CDR3 coding DNA: TGCGCCAGCAGCCAAGTGGGTCCGGGTGGCAATCAGCCCCAGCATTTT. Translation gives CASSQVGPGGNQPQHF.

This clone has just a few counts. The chain is built from TRBV6-5 and TRBJ1-2; D is possibly TRBD1 (6 bases). The CDR3 has 14 residues. V was clipped by 3 bases and J by 2 bases, with 10 bases between them. Germline V gene sequence: CDR1 MNHEY, CDR2 SVGAGI. The CDR3 here is CASSYLRGNYGYTF. CDR3 sequence (DNA): TGTGCCAGCAGTTATCTCAGGGGCAACTATGGCTACACCTTC.

This clone was found a few times. The genes are TRBV4-1 and TRBJ2-2; TRBD1 matches at 7 bases. Trimming took 7 bases from V and 4 from J; bases not matched to a gene: 9. The germline gives CDR1 MGHRA, CDR2 YSYEKL. CDR3 length equals 15 residues. CDR3 nucleotides: TGCGCCAGCACCGTCTCCGGGACAGCCACCGGGGAGCTGTTTTTT. Translated, it gives CASTVSGTATGELFF.

The chain uses TRBV11-2 and TRBJ2-3; TRBD2 matches at 11 bases. Germline assignment: CDR1 SGHAT and CDR2 FQNNGV. CDR3 length equals 17 residues. Germline trimming cut 5 bases from V and 4 bases from J; bases unmatched to any gene: 11. The CDR3 reads CASSLSHSGGGADTQYF. The CDR3 DNA is TGTGCCAGCAGCCTCTCTCATAGCGGGGGGGGAGCAGATACGCAGTATTTT.

The chain couples TRBV4-1 to TRBJ2-3; the match to TRBD2 covers 8 bases. The germline gives CDR1 MGHRA, CDR2 YSYEKL. Trimming cost V 0 bases and J 9 bases; bases outside gene matches: 14. This CDR3 is built from 17 residues. CDR3 in DNA: TGCGCCAGCAGCCAAGAAGGAATGTCGGGGGGGCGGGACACGCAGTATTTT. Protein: CASSQEGMSGGRDTQYF.

This clone was seen more than once but under ten times. The V call is TRBV9, the J call TRBJ2-1, with TRBD2 matching over 8 bases. CDR1 SGDLS and CDR2 YYNGEE come from the germline V gene. The trim removed 3 bases at V and 4 bases at J, leaving 6 bases unmatched. This CDR3 contains 15 residues. This CDR3 reads CASSGGTSVYNEQFF. As DNA, the CDR3 is TGTGCCAGCAGCGGCGGGACTAGTGTGTACAATGAGCAGTTCTTC.

The chain joins TRBV6-1 to TRBJ2-6; no clear D gene. Germline V lookup: CDR1 MNHNS, CDR2 SASEGT. The CDR3 runs 16 residues. V was clipped by 2 bases and J by 0 bases, with 8 bases between them. CDR3 loop: CASSETPYSGANVLTF. The CDR3 DNA reads as TGTGCCAGCAGTGAAACCCCCTACTCTGGGGCCAACGTCCTGACTTTC.

This clone was picked up a small number of times. The chain links TRBV5-1 to TRBJ2-5; D perhaps matches TRBD2 (6 bases). Trimming removed 0 bases from V and 2 bases from J, with 11 bases in between. The CDR3 covers 15 residues. CDR1 and CDR2 (germline): SGHRS, YFSETQ. DNA of the CDR3: TGCGCCAGCAGCTTGGCTGGGACTCCTCAAGAGACCCAGTACTTC. The encoded protein is CASSLAGTPQETQYF.

The chain links TRBV5-1 to TRBJ2-7; TRBD2 is a possible D gene (6 bases). Germline V gene data show CDR1 as SGHRS and CDR2 as YFSETQ. The CDR3 is made up of 16 amino acids. The ends were cut back, 4 bases at V and 1 base at J, with 18 bases in the middle. CDR3 bases: TGCGCCAGCAGCATAGCCTCTGCAGGAGGGTCCTACGAGCAGTACTTC. Translation gives CASSIASAGGSYEQYF.

The J gene is TRBJ1-2, the V gene TRBV7-9, with D hard to call. This CDR3 region has 14 residues. Trimming pared 2 bases from V and 0 bases from J, leaving 7 bases between. Germline CDR1 reads SEHNR; CDR2 reads FQNEAQ (reference sequence). The CDR3 nucleotides read TGTGCCAGCAGCTTAAGTCGAGCTAACTATGGCTACACCTTC. It codes for CASSLSRANYGYTF.

The rearrangement links TRBV4-3 to TRBJ1-2, with D hard to call. Germline CDR1 LGHNA, CDR2 YSLEER. This CDR3 has 13 residues. V dropped 4 bases and J dropped 6 bases, with 12 bases sitting between them. The CDR3 sequence is CASSPLRHDGYTF. The CDR3 region has the DNA TGCGCCAGCAGCCCCCTTAGACATGATGGCTACACCTTC.

With respect to this clone: Its ends do not fully match the called genes, so a read error is possible. The chain couples TRBV7-9 to TRBJ1-5; D gene uncertain. The CDR3 is 14 amino acids. Germline V gene lookup returns CDR1 SEHNR and CDR2 FQNEAQ (reference sequence). CDR3 in amino acids: CSSSFGDSNQPQHF. CDR3 nucleotides: TGTTCCAGCAGCTTTGGAGATAGCAATCAGCCCCAGCATTTT.

The chain links TRBV4-1 to TRBJ1-1; D gene ambiguous. Per germline, CDR1 MGHRA and CDR2 YSYEKL. V lost 4 bases, J lost 6 bases, and 21 bases lay in between. CDR3 length equals 16 residues. The CDR3 nucleotides are TGCGCCAGCAGCCCAAGTCCGGCTGGGAGGTTCGCTGAAGCTTTCTTT. As protein: CASSPSPAGRFAEAFF.

The V call is TRBV7-2, the J call TRBJ2-1; weak D call: TRBD2 (6 bases). This CDR3 is built from 14 residues. Germline V gene sequence: CDR1 SGHTA, CDR2 FQGNSA. The V gene lost 6 bases and the J gene lost 5 bases, with 14 bases spanning the gap. The CDR3 sequence is CASSSRRGNNEQFF. For the CDR3, the DNA is TGTGCCAGCAGTTCGAGGCGGGGTAACAATGAGCAGTTCTTC. The variable domain in full, with the rest retrieved from reference TRBV7-2 and TRBJ2-1, is GAGVSQSPSNKVTEKGKDVELRCDPISGHTALYWYRQSLGQGLEFLIYFQGNSAPDKSGLPSDRFSAERTGGSVSTLTIQRTQQEDSAVYLCASSSRRGNNEQFFGPGTRLTVL.

The chain recombines TRBV19 with TRBJ1-3, with D hard to call. With 9 bases removed from V and 5 bases from J, the gap between germline ends came to 11 bases. Germline V CDR1 and CDR2: LNHDA, SQIVND (reference sequence). The CDR3 runs 12 residues. For the CDR3, the DNA is TGTGCCAGCCGACACCCCAGAAACACCATATATTTT. It is translated as CASRHPRNTIYF.

This chain connects TRBV4-1 to TRBJ2-2, with D perhaps matching TRBD1 (6 bases). The CDR3 sequence is 15 residues long. CDR1 is MGHRA, CDR2 YSYEKL, per germline. V dropped 1 base and J dropped 4 bases, with 10 bases sitting between them. For the CDR3, the DNA is TGCGCCAGCAGCCAAGGAGACAGGAGCACCGGGGAGCTGTTTTTT. Protein sequence: CASSQGDRSTGELFF.

V usage is TRBV7-8 and J usage is TRBJ2-7; 12 nucleotides align to TRBD1. Germline CDR1 reads SGHVS; CDR2 reads FQNEAQ. The CDR3 is 15 residues long. J lost 5 bases, V lost 3 bases, and 5 bases had no gene match. The CDR3 bases are TGTGCCAGCAGCTTGAGGGACAGGGGGCTCGACGAGCAGTACTTC. Translated: CASSLRDRGLDEQYF. Full variable domain (remainder filled in from reference TRBV7-8 and TRBJ2-7): GAGVSQSPRYKVAKRGQDVALRCDPISGHVSLFWYQQALGQGPEFLTYFQNEAQLDKSGLPSDRFFAERPEGSVSTLKIQRTQQEDSAVYLCASSLRDRGLDEQYFGPGTRLTVT.

The chain has TRBV27 and TRBJ2-3; 13 positions agree with TRBD2. CDR1 is MNHEY and CDR2 is SMNVEV in the germline V gene (reference sequence). The CDR3 length is 15 residues. V was pared by 5 bases and J by 5 bases, with 4 bases of the junction left unmatched. The CDR3 is CASSTSGGAIDTQYF. CDR3 in DNA: TGTGCCAGCAGTACTAGCGGGGGGGCCATAGATACGCAGTATTTT.

The rearrangement links TRBV7-6 to TRBJ1-3, with 9 positions matching TRBD1. Germline CDR1 is SGHVS and CDR2 is FNYEAQ. This CDR3 region has 16 residues. The V segment lost 4 bases and the J segment 1 base; nucleotides outside the gene matches: 5. CDR3 nucleotides: TGTGCCAGCAGCTCCGGGACAGGGAGGTCTGGAAACACCATATATTTT. Encoded protein: CASSSGTGRSGNTIYF.

The gene calls are TRBV10-2 and TRBJ2-7; no firm D call. The CDR3 has 13 residues. The germline V gene encodes CDR1 WSHSY and CDR2 SAAADI. V lost 4 bases to trimming and J lost 0 bases, with 7 bases between them. The CDR3 region is CASSGRNSYEQYF. Written as DNA, the CDR3 is TGCGCCAGCAGTGGGCGGAACTCCTACGAGCAGTACTTC.

The chain carries TRBV11-2 and TRBJ1-2; D may be TRBD1 (5 bases). The germline gives CDR1 SGHAT, CDR2 FQNNGV. CDR3 size: 13 residues. Deletions cut 4 bases from V and 3 bases from J, with 9 bases between. This CDR3 is CASSSDRYYGYTF. The CDR3 DNA is TGTGCCAGCAGCTCAGACAGATACTATGGCTACACCTTC.

This rearrangement joins TRBV4-2 to TRBJ2-3, with 11 bases aligning to TRBD2. The V gene's germline CDR1 is LGHNA and CDR2 YNFKEQ. CDR3 length: 22 residues. V was pared by 0 bases and J by 4 bases, with 21 bases of the junction left unmatched. CDR3 nucleotide sequence: TGTGCCAGCAGCCAAGATCTTGTCAGGAGTAGCGGGGGGGCCGGGTTAGCAGATACGCAGTATTTT. As protein: CASSQDLVRSSGGAGLADTQYF.

V is TRBV7-9 and J is TRBJ1-2; perhaps TRBD1 as D (5 bases). Deletions cut 5 bases from V and 4 bases from J, with 14 bases between. Germline V gene data show CDR1 as SEHNR and CDR2 as FQNEAQ (reference sequence). This CDR3 contains 14 residues. The CDR3, as DNA: TGTGCCAGCAGCCCACCTCAGGGCCCCTATGGCTACACCTTC. It specifies CASSPPQGPYGYTF.

The rearrangement uses TRBV7-9 and TRBJ1-1; perhaps TRBD1 as D (5 bases). The CDR3 is 15 amino acids. The V and J ends lost 6 bases and 0 bases respectively, with 14 bases between them. Germline V gene lookup returns CDR1 SEHNR and CDR2 FQNEAQ (reference sequence). The CDR3 loop is CASSPIGGMNTEAFF. DNA for the CDR3: TGTGCCAGCAGTCCGATTGGGGGGATGAACACTGAAGCTTTCTTT.

V gene TRBV7-2 combines with J gene TRBJ2-2, with 8 bases lining up with TRBD2. The germline V gene has CDR1 SGHTA and CDR2 FQGNSA. The CDR3 has 18 residues. J gave up 6 bases and V 4 bases, and 16 bases lay outside the gene matches. CDR3 loop: CASSSLRGGSSGPGELFF. The CDR3 nucleotides are TGTGCCAGCAGCTCCCTACGGGGGGGCTCCTCTGGGCCCGGGGAGCTGTTTTTT.

The rearrangement joins TRBV4-1 to TRBJ2-3; no firm D call. Trimming took off 1 base at V and 0 bases at J, with 11 bases between the two ends. The CDR3 consists of 16 residues. The germline gives CDR1 MGHRA, CDR2 YSYEKL. This CDR3 is CASSQGARFSTDTQYF. In DNA, the CDR3 is TGCGCCAGCAGCCAAGGAGCCCGATTCAGCACAGATACGCAGTATTTT.